This T cell receptor (beta chain) was captured in a study of T-cell memory formation after mild COVID-19. This clonotype has only a few counts. TCRdb used MiXCR to reprocess the 5' RACE reads, holding one entry per CDR3 protein. The table lists 390,000 or so distinct CDR3 sequences, 16% of them singletons. Sequenced material: PBMCs or a T cell subset sorted from them (not recorded which). The TCR sequence derives from a man aged 18 to 30 who had mild COVID-19 (a few samples of this study predate the infection). Cell type and time point are not known.

This chain's CDR3 is CASSLGVRVMETQYF. CDR3 coding DNA: TGCGCCAGCAGCTTGGGAGTCAGGGTCATGGAGACCCAGTACTTC. The chain combines TRBV5-1 with TRBJ2-5; possible D gene TRBD1, 5 bases. Trimming pared 0 bases from V and 5 bases from J, leaving 14 bases between. In germline, CDR1 is SGHRS, CDR2 YFSETQ. The CDR3 contains 15 residues.